The 30 T cell receptor beta chains in this list originate from one sample, sequenced in a study of cytomegalovirus exposure and HLA in healthy donors. This PCR relied on a set of 60 Vbeta primers and 13 Jbeta primers. Assay used: immunoSEQ multiplex PCR; TCRdb lists only in-frame clones, some missing. Among hundreds of thousands of clones, around 80% were seen once, and the ten largest hold roughly 0.7%. Sequencing was performed on PBMCs. The receptors were gathered from a boy between 2 and 10 years old in good health and CMV-seronegative.

J is TRBJ1-1 and V is TRBV6-6; D is perhaps TRBD1 (6 bases). The V end was cut by 5 bases, the J end by 9 bases, with 13 bases between. The CDR3 spans 12 residues. In germline, CDR1 is MNHNY, CDR2 SVGAGI (reference sequence). The CDR3 coding sequence is TGTGCCAGCAGTATCCGGGACACAAAAGCTTTCTTT. Its protein is CASSIRDTKAFF.

The rearrangement uses TRBV9 and TRBJ2-1; 8 nucleotides line up with TRBD2. After removal of 0 bases from V and 10 bases from J, the junction contained 6 bases not matched to a gene. The CDR3 is 14 residues long. Per germline, CDR1 SGDLS and CDR2 YYNGEE. CDR3 in amino acids: CASSVVVSGKEQFF. CDR3 bases: TGTGCCAGCAGCGTAGTTGTTAGCGGGAAAGAGCAGTTCTTC.

The chain links TRBV19 to TRBJ2-3; a possible D gene is TRBD1 (5 bases). Trimming took 7 bases from V and 3 from J, leaving 11 bases between them. The CDR3 runs 13 residues. Germline-derived CDR1 and CDR2 are LNHDA and SQIVND (reference sequence). The CDR3 bases are TGTGCCAGTAAGGGCAGGGCGACAGATACGCAGTATTTT. Translated, it gives CASKGRATDTQYF.

The V call is TRBV25-1, the J call TRBJ1-1; D uncertain. Trimming removed 0 bases from V and 4 bases from J, with 9 bases in between. This CDR3 region has 14 residues. CDR1 and CDR2 (germline): MGHDK, SYGVNS. The DNA for the CDR3 is TGTGCCAGCAGTGAATATGGGGAGGGCACTGAAGCTTTCTTT. Amino acids: CASSEYGEGTEAFF.

This chain joins TRBV4-2 and TRBJ1-5; 8 nucleotides line up with TRBD1. Germline CDR1 LGHNA, CDR2 YNFKEQ. The trim removed 0 bases at V and 7 bases at J, leaving 5 bases unmatched. This CDR3 spans 15 amino acids. CDR3 bases: TGTGCCAGCAGCCAAGAAGTCAGGGGGCCCCAGCCCCAGCATTTT. This encodes CASSQEVRGPQPQHF.

This clone was detected once. CDR3 bases: TGCGCCAGCAGCCAAGATCCCGGAGCGGGAGCGTCGGAGACCCAGTACTTC. Translating it yields CASSQDPGAGASETQYF. This chain joins TRBV4-1 and TRBJ2-5; 8 nucleotides match TRBD2. The CDR3 spans 17 residues. With V trimmed by 0 bases and J by 5 bases, 11 bases remained unmatched. Germline assignment: CDR1 MGHRA and CDR2 YSYEKL.

The J gene is TRBJ2-7, the V gene TRBV7-6; TRBD2 agrees at 9 bases. CDR1 and CDR2 (germline): SGHVS, FNYEAQ. J lost 4 bases, V lost 0 bases, and 4 bases had no gene match. The CDR3 loop spans 15 amino acids. In DNA, the CDR3 is TGTGCCAGCAGCTTAGCTAGCGGGAGAATGTACGAGCAGTACTTC. Translated: CASSLASGRMYEQYF.

V gene TRBV2 combines with J gene TRBJ1-6, with 9 bases that match TRBD1. The CDR3 runs 16 residues. Germline CDR1 is SNHLY and CDR2 is FYNNEI. J was trimmed by 13 bases and V by 5 bases; bases with no gene match: 15. CDR3 region: CASSHNLDRGNLPLHF. CDR3 DNA: TGTGCCAGCAGTCACAATTTGGACAGGGGTAATCTGCCCCTCCACTTT.

The genes are TRBV27 and TRBJ2-7, with D possibly matching TRBD1 (5 bases). V dropped 5 bases and J dropped 1 base, with 18 bases sitting between them. Per the germline V gene, CDR1 is MNHEY and CDR2 is SMNVEV (reference sequence). CDR3 length equals 16 residues. The CDR3 is CASSPPPSPGSYEQYF. DNA for the CDR3: TGTGCCAGCAGTCCTCCCCCTTCCCCAGGGTCCTACGAGCAGTACTTC.

This clone has a handful of counts. The chain couples TRBV6-1 to TRBJ1-5, with 7 bases that match TRBD1. Trimming cost V 7 bases and J 4 bases; bases outside gene matches: 4. This CDR3 has 13 residues. Germline CDR1 is MNHNS and CDR2 is SASEGT. In DNA form, the CDR3 reads TGTGCCAGCATTGCGACAGGGAATCAGCCCCAGCATTTT. Protein sequence: CASIATGNQPQHF.

Comments on this clone: A read error is likely, as this CDR3 ends without the conserved phenylalanine or tryptophan. The chain has TRBV30 and TRBJ1-5, with 7 bases aligning to TRBD1. Germline lookup yields CDR1 GTSNPN and CDR2 SVGIG (reference sequence). The V and J ends lost 6 bases and 7 bases, in that order; junction bases with no gene match: 9. The CDR3 totals 13 residues. The CDR3 loop reads CACATGDAQPQHS. CDR3 DNA: TGTGCCTGCGCCACAGGGGATGCACAGCCCCAGCATTCT.

This clone was detected only once. The rearrangement joins TRBV10-2 to TRBJ2-7, with D unclear. The V gene lost 6 bases and the J gene lost 5 bases, with 5 bases spanning the gap. The germline V gene has CDR1 WSHSY and CDR2 SAAADI. The CDR3 spans 10 residues. The CDR3 protein is CASRADEQYF. CDR3 DNA sequence: TGCGCCAGCAGGGCCGACGAGCAGTACTTC.

The rearrangement links TRBV2 to TRBJ2-2; D is perhaps TRBD1 (6 bases). Trimming shortened V by 7 bases and J by 6 bases, and 12 bases separated the two germline ends. CDR1 and CDR2 (germline): SNHLY, FYNNEI. There are 13 residues in the CDR3. In DNA, the CDR3 is TGTGCCAGCACCGTCGACAGGTCCGGGGAGCTGTTTTTT. Translation: CASTVDRSGELFF.

As for this clone: The junction differs from germline at one of its ends, possibly a read error. CDR3 sequence reads: CSSSLGGRNEQFF. CDR3 bases: TGTTCCAGCAGCTTAGGGGGCAGGAATGAGCAGTTCTTC. This rearrangement joins TRBV7-9 to TRBJ2-1; 7 bases map to TRBD1. The CDR3 has 13 amino acids. Germline lookup yields CDR1 SEHNR and CDR2 FQNEAQ (reference sequence).

As regards this clone: Germline is not matched at one junction end, which may reflect a read error. The V and J genes are TRBV5-1 and TRBJ2-7; 10 positions agree with TRBD1. Germline assignment: CDR1 SGHRS and CDR2 YFSETQ. There are 16 residues in the CDR3. The CDR3 nucleotides are TGCGCCAGCAGCTTAGGCGGACAGGGGGGCTCCAACGAGCAGTACTTC. Protein sequence: CASSLGGQGGSNEQYF.

The chain has TRBV5-4 and TRBJ2-5, with D perhaps TRBD2 (6 bases). Per the germline V gene, CDR1 is SGHNT and CDR2 is YYREEE (reference sequence). Trimming pared 4 bases from V and 4 bases from J, leaving 14 bases between. The CDR3 is 14 amino acids. CDR3 residues: CASSLSTGGETQYF. DNA of the CDR3: TGTGCCAGCAGCCTCTCGACCGGGGGAGAGACCCAGTACTTC.

This chain joins TRBV5-4 and TRBJ2-5; the match to TRBD2 covers 10 bases. The germline gives CDR1 SGHNT, CDR2 YYREEE (reference sequence). Trimming took 7 bases from V and 5 from J; bases not matched to a gene: 11. CDR3 length: 15 amino acids. The CDR3 DNA sequence: TGTGCCAGCTATCTGGGGGTTAGCGGGAGGGAGACCCAGTACTTC. Protein product: CASYLGVSGRETQYF.

The sample holds a few counts of this clone. The chain links TRBV29-1 to TRBJ1-2, with a possible D match to TRBD1 (6 bases). CDR1 is SQVTM and CDR2 is ANQGSEA in the germline V gene. The ends were cut back, 2 bases at V and 8 bases at J, with 6 bases in the middle. The CDR3 is 10 residues long. The CDR3 DNA follows: TGCAGCGTTGAACAGGGGGGCTACACCTTC. This translates into CSVEQGGYTF. Based on the CDR3 plus reference TRBV29-1 and TRBJ1-2, the full variable domain is SAVISQKPSRDICQRGTSLTIQCQVDSQVTMMFWYRQQPGQSLTLIATANQGSEATYESGFVIDKFPISRPNLTFSTLTVSNMSPEDSSIYLCSVEQGGYTFGSGTRLTVV.

This chain connects TRBV9 to TRBJ2-1; 8 nucleotides line up with TRBD2. The ends lost 3 bases at V and 5 bases at J; junction bases unmatched: 10. The CDR3 totals 16 residues. Germline V gene data show CDR1 as SGDLS and CDR2 as YYNGEE. The CDR3 loop reads CASSAPPGGPHNEQFF. The CDR3 bases are TGTGCCAGCAGCGCCCCACCGGGAGGGCCACACAATGAGCAGTTCTTC. Supplemented by reference TRBV9 and TRBJ2-1, the full variable domain reads DSGVTQTPKHLITATGQRVTLRCSPRSGDLSVYWYQQSLDQGLQFLIQYYNGEERAKGNILERFSAQQFPDLHSELNLSSLELGDSALYFCASSAPPGGPHNEQFFGPGTRLTVL.

The gene calls are TRBV7-2 and TRBJ1-4, with 7 bases fitting TRBD1. This CDR3 contains 15 residues. Germline assignment: CDR1 SGHTA and CDR2 FQGNSA. V was pared by 0 bases and J by 8 bases, with 6 bases of the junction left unmatched. Here the CDR3 reads CASSLAIGGSEKLFF. The CDR3 DNA sequence: TGTGCCAGCAGCTTAGCTATAGGGGGCAGCGAAAAACTGTTTTTT.

This clone was detected only once. Other nucleotide sequences in the sample specify the same CDR3. CDR3 coding DNA: TGTGCCAGTAGTATAGTAGGCAGGGGGACTGAAGCTTTCTTT. The encoded protein is CASSIVGRGTEAFF. This chain joins TRBV19 and TRBJ1-1, with TRBD1 identical over 7 bases. Germline loops: CDR1 LNHDA, CDR2 SQIVND (reference sequence). Germline trimming cut 1 base from V and 5 bases from J; bases unmatched to any gene: 4. The CDR3 is 14 amino acids.

This clone was found a few times. The gene calls are TRBV6-5 and TRBJ1-5; D perhaps matches TRBD1 (5 bases). Germline lookup yields CDR1 MNHEY and CDR2 SVGAGI. V was cut by 5 bases and J by 5 bases, with 13 bases left in between. The CDR3 covers 14 residues. Here the CDR3 reads CASSPWQGDQPQHF. CDR3 nucleotides: TGTGCCAGCAGTCCGTGGCAGGGCGATCAGCCCCAGCATTTT.

The rearrangement uses TRBV10-3 and TRBJ1-3; D may be TRBD1 (5 bases). This CDR3 contains 15 residues. V was clipped by 10 bases and J by 0 bases, with 16 bases between them. CDR1 and CDR2 (germline): ENHRY, SYGVKD. The CDR3, as DNA: TGTGCCACCGCCCCACAGGTCGCCTCTGGAAACACCATATATTTT. The encoded protein is CATAPQVASGNTIYF.

This clone was counted once. This chain links TRBV7-8 with TRBJ2-7; D gene uncertain. CDR3 length: 15 amino acids. V was shortened by 5 bases and J by 0 bases, with 14 bases between the two germline ends. Germline V gives CDR1 SGHVS, CDR2 FQNEAQ. The CDR3 nucleotides read TGTGCCAGCAGCCCCCCGAGGCAGTACTCCTACGAGCAGTACTTC. This encodes CASSPPRQYSYEQYF.

This chain links TRBV9 with TRBJ2-1; 10 bases match TRBD2. Trimming cost V 3 bases and J 10 bases; bases outside gene matches: 13. The CDR3 is 16 residues long. Germline V gene data show CDR1 as SGDLS and CDR2 as YYNGEE. The CDR3 spells CASSALYRQLAGEQFF. CDR3 coding DNA: TGTGCCAGCAGCGCGTTGTATCGGCAACTAGCGGGGGAGCAGTTCTTC.

The rearrangement uses TRBV27 and TRBJ1-1; D ambiguous. CDR1 is MNHEY and CDR2 is SMNVEV in the germline V gene (reference sequence). The CDR3 covers 12 residues. Trimming removed 5 bases at V and 1 base at J, with 5 bases between. The CDR3 DNA sequence: TGTGCCAGCAGTACGCGGAACACTGAAGCTTTCTTT. Translating it yields CASSTRNTEAFF.

This rearrangement joins TRBV27 to TRBJ2-5; no definite D call. Germline V gene data show CDR1 as MNHEY and CDR2 as SMNVEV (reference sequence). Between the trimmed V and J ends, which lost 0 bases and 10 bases, there was a span of 12 bases. The CDR3 length is 13 residues. The CDR3 loop is CASSLSSQFIQYF. For the CDR3, the DNA is TGTGCCAGCAGTTTATCGTCCCAGTTTATCCAGTACTTC.

The genes are TRBV7-9 and TRBJ1-4; TRBD1 agrees at 7 bases. The germline V gene has CDR1 SEHNR and CDR2 FQNEAQ (reference sequence). The CDR3 is 16 amino acids. Germline trimming cut 5 bases from V and 3 bases from J; bases unmatched to any gene: 9. The CDR3 loop is CASSSHRGTANEKLFF. CDR3 in DNA: TGTGCCAGCAGCAGCCACAGGGGTACGGCTAATGAAAAACTGTTTTTT. Supplemented by reference TRBV7-9 and TRBJ1-4, the full variable domain reads DTGVSQNPRHKITKRGQNVTFRCDPISEHNRLYWYRQTLGQGPEFLTYFQNEAQLEKSRLLSDRFSAERPKGSFSTLEIQRTEQGDSAMYLCASSSHRGTANEKLFFGSGTQLSVL.

This clone was counted between two and nine times. The rearrangement uses TRBV2 and TRBJ2-1; 8 bases align to TRBD2. Trimming removed 6 bases from V and 5 bases from J; junction bases left unmatched: 9. Germline values: CDR1 SNHLY, CDR2 FYNNEI. The CDR3 is 15 residues long. The CDR3 here is CASRKLAEPHNEQFF. The CDR3 bases are TGTGCCAGCAGGAAACTAGCGGAACCGCACAATGAGCAGTTCTTC.

CDR3 sequence reads: CASSVTTSRSSYEQYF. Here the CDR3 DNA reads TGTGCCAGCAGTGTGACGACTAGTCGGAGCTCCTACGAGCAGTACTTC. The rearrangement links TRBV6-1 to TRBJ2-5; TRBD2 is a possible D gene (6 bases). The J call is uncertain, as TRBJ2-7 better fits the DNA end. Germline values: CDR1 MNHNS, CDR2 SASEGT. The CDR3 is 16 amino acids.